The clone carrying this T cell receptor (beta chain) has a single count. Its antigen is currently unknown. This record comes from a study of siplizumab effects on memory and regulatory T cells. The CDR3 covers 15 residues. Deletions cut 4 bases from V and 0 bases from J, with 12 bases between. The germline gives CDR1 SGDLS, CDR2 YYNGEE. Study-level points and caveats: Researchers could not give a naive or memory phenotype to roughly 75-96% of proliferating CD4+ or CD8+ clones. Mapping to unstimulated subsets was achieved for only a minor fraction of alloreactive clones. On average, about 70% of mappable alloreactive CD4+ clones were Treg-derived under siplizumab, against 25% to 30% in controls.

The repertoire was sequenced with immunoSEQ multiplex PCR; TCRdb's copy has only in-frame clones and lacks some. The data contain some 87,000 clones, 85% to 90% of them singletons. J is TRBJ2-3 and V is TRBV9; a possible D gene is TRBD2 (5 bases). Material: CD4+ T cells sorted from blood. This clonotype was obtained from a human donor in good health. The CDR3: CASSLRGTSTDTQYF. CDR3 in DNA: TGTGCCAGCAGCCTCCGGGGTACTAGCACAGATACGCAGTATTTT.